This T cell receptor beta chain was identified during a study of CD8 T cells in ankylosing spondylitis. Broader study findings: Seemingly distinctive of ankylosing spondylitis blood was a TCR beta motif formed by eight highly homologous variants. According to the report, clones linked to the disease were significantly enriched in matched synovial fluid samples taken from ankylosing spondylitis patients.

This CDR3 spans 12 amino acids. Trimming removed 6 bases from V and 3 bases from J, with 9 bases in between. In germline, CDR1 is MNHEY, CDR2 SVGEGT. Only a few counts were recorded for this clonotype. Its antigen is still unknown. A single record per CDR3 protein comes from TCRdb applying MiXCR to the 5' RACE reads. Here the sample spans a few hundred thousand distinct CDR3 sequences, 17% being singletons. The sequence derives from a male donor with ankylosing spondylitis. Sequenced input: blood, either unsorted or a sorted T cell fraction (not recorded which). This rearrangement joins TRBV6-2 or TRBV6-3 to TRBJ2-7; D gene unclear. DNA of the CDR3: TGTGCCAGCAGATCGTGGGGCTACGAGCAGTACTTC. Translating gives CASRSWGYEQYF.